The rows below give T cell receptor beta chains drawn from one sample of a study of response to subunit inactivated influenza vaccine. One entry per CDR3 protein, called by TCRdb with MiXCR from the RT-PCR reads. The sample yields around 520,000 distinct CDR3 sequences, about 11% seen once. Sequencing was performed on PBMCs from blood, taken on the day of vaccination. The receptors stem from a man in his forties or fifties who received an inactivated influenza vaccine. The CDR3 runs from the conserved cysteine through the conserved F or W. Each record gives: V gene, J gene, D gene, clone size, CDR3 protein, CDR3 DNA. The D gene is left open where the match is weak. Only part of the rows carry a size: once, few, many, or a class if the clone is expanded.

V: TRBV7-8; J: TRBJ2-4; D: .; size: few; CDR3: CASSLARGEQNIQYF; DNA: TGTGCCAGCAGCTTAGCGAGGGGAGAGCAAAACATTCAGTACTTC
V: TRBV7-9; J: TRBJ2-7; D: TRBD2; size: .; CDR3: CASRGRVGTRHYEQYF; DNA: TGTGCCAGCAGGGGGAGGGTCGGGACTAGACACTACGAGCAGTACTTC
V: TRBV4-2; J: TRBJ1-5; D: .; size: .; CDR3: CASSQERGLGNQPQHF; DNA: TGTGCCAGCAGCCAGGAAAGGGGTTTGGGCAATCAGCCCCAGCATTTT
V: TRBV27; J: TRBJ2-5; D: .; size: .; CDR3: CASSLHGTGRKQETQYF; DNA: TGTGCCAGCAGTTTACACGGGACGGGCAGAAAACAAGAGACCCAGTACTTC
V: TRBV5-5; J: TRBJ1-1; D: .; size: few; CDR3: CASSLYGVAMNTEAFF; DNA: TGTGCCAGCAGCTTGTACGGGGTGGCCATGAACACTGAAGCTTTCTTT
V: TRBV28; J: TRBJ2-5; D: TRBD1; size: .; CDR3: CASRSPGQGSRETQYF; DNA: TGTGCCAGCAGGTCTCCGGGACAGGGTTCGCGAGAGACCCAGTACTTC
V: TRBV6-6; J: TRBJ1-4; D: TRBD1; size: few; CDR3: CASSYSGQGGLFF; DNA: TGTGCCAGCAGTTACTCCGGACAGGGAGGACTGTTTTTT
V: TRBV7-9; J: TRBJ1-3; D: .; size: .; CDR3: CASNTGSLGNTIYF; DNA: TGTGCCAGCAACACAGGGTCGTTAGGAAACACCATATATTTT
V: TRBV4-3; J: TRBJ2-1; D: TRBD2; size: few; CDR3: CASSQGTSGGAEQFF; DNA: TGCGCCAGCAGCCAAGGGACTAGCGGGGGGGCAGAGCAGTTCTTC
V: TRBV2; J: TRBJ2-7; D: TRBD2; size: few; CDR3: CASSVAGVGSYEQYF; DNA: TGTGCCAGCAGCGTAGCGGGAGTGGGCTCCTACGAGCAGTACTTC
V: TRBV10-3; J: TRBJ1-1; D: .; size: few; CDR3: CAISDGAGATEAFF; DNA: TGTGCCATCAGTGACGGGGCGGGGGCCACTGAAGCTTTCTTT
V: TRBV6-2/TRBV6-3; J: TRBJ2-7; D: .; size: .; CDR3: CASTTGGFYEQYF; DNA: TGTGCCAGCACCACCGGGGGCTTCTACGAGCAGTACTTC
V: TRBV3-1; J: TRBJ1-4; D: .; size: .; CDR3: CASSSTGREKLFF; DNA: TGTGCCAGCAGCTCGACGGGCCGAGAAAAACTGTTTTTT
V: TRBV7-2; J: TRBJ2-1; D: .; size: few; CDR3: CASRPPGLIYNEQFF; DNA: TGTGCCAGCAGACCCCCGGGGCTGATCTACAATGAGCAGTTCTTC
V: TRBV5-1; J: TRBJ2-5; D: .; size: many; CDR3: CASSPGGRKETQYF; DNA: TGCGCCAGCAGCCCAGGTGGTAGGAAAGAGACCCAGTACTTC
V: TRBV4-3; J: TRBJ2-1; D: .; size: .; CDR3: CASSRRWGEDYNEQFF; DNA: TGCGCCAGCAGCCGAAGATGGGGGGAGGATTACAATGAGCAGTTCTTC
V: TRBV19; J: TRBJ1-6; D: TRBD1; size: .; CDR3: CASSSGQVLSPLHF; DNA: TGTGCCAGTAGTTCGGGACAGGTCCTTTCACCCCTCCACTTT